This T cell receptor (beta chain) derives from a study of T cell responses to AZD1222 COVID-19 vaccine. The length of the CDR3 is 14 residues. V shed 3 bases, J shed 4 bases, and the junction held 2 bases outside the gene matches. Germline CDR1 reads SGHRS; CDR2 reads YFSETQ. Only in-frame clones appear in the TCRdb table, and some are missing; sequencing was by immunoSEQ multiplex PCR. The sample gives some 150,000 clones, under 95% of which show up once; about 4.5% is in the top ten. The receptor was derived from an adult in good health. The chain uses TRBV5-1 and TRBJ1-5; 9 bases fit TRBD1. The source material was peripheral blood, sampled on day 0 of MenACWY control vaccination. CDR3 nucleotides: TGCGCCAGCAGCTCAGGACAGGGGAATCAGCCCCAGCATTTT. The encoded protein is CASSSGQGNQPQHF.